One sample yielded the 10 T cell receptor beta chains listed below, sequenced in a study of T cells after yellow fever vaccination. One entry per CDR3 protein, called by TCRdb with MiXCR from the 5' RACE reads. The sample has approximately 69,000 distinct CDR3 sequences; 5.5% to 7.5% are singletons. Here the sequenced sample was CD4+ T cells sorted from PBMCs, taken approximately 16 days after the first yellow fever vaccination. The receptors derive from a man aged 18 to 30 who received the YFV17D yellow fever vaccine.

This clonotype was seen repeatedly, ten times or more. The genes are TRBV12-3 or TRBV12-4 and TRBJ2-7, with unresolved D. V lost 3 bases and J 4 bases, leaving 13 bases between the germline ends. CDR3 length equals 14 residues. The CDR3: CASSLGQPRYEQYF. The CDR3 nucleotides are TGTGCCAGCAGTTTGGGCCAGCCCCGTTACGAGCAGTACTTC.

This clonotype has a count of ten or more. The V and J genes are TRBV20-1 and TRBJ2-1, with 7 positions matching TRBD2. V was pared by 5 bases and J by 6 bases, with 1 base of the junction left unmatched. The CDR3 is made up of 11 amino acids. Germline CDR1 is DFQATT and CDR2 is SNEGSKA (reference sequence). This CDR3 reads CSAGEGNEQFF. The CDR3 DNA sequence: TGCAGTGCTGGGGAGGGCAATGAGCAGTTCTTC.

This clonotype was seen many times. The CDR3 DNA sequence: TGCGCCAGCAGCCAAGCGCCTTCAAGAGAGACCCAGTACTTC. Residues: CASSQAPSRETQYF. The gene calls are TRBV4-3 and TRBJ2-5; D ambiguous. CDR3 length: 14 amino acids. Germline V gene sequence: CDR1 LGHNA, CDR2 YSLEER. With 1 base removed from V and 4 bases from J, the gap between germline ends came to 10 bases.

This clonotype was observed many times. V gene TRBV7-2 combines with J gene TRBJ1-2, with D unresolved. V was cut by 2 bases and J by 4 bases, with 11 bases left in between. This CDR3 is 14 amino acids long. The germline V gene encodes CDR1 SGHTA and CDR2 FQGNSA. The CDR3 coding sequence is TGTGCCAGCAGCTTACCCCGCGCGTCCTATGGCTACACCTTC. This codes for CASSLPRASYGYTF.

Many counts were recorded for this clonotype. The V gene is TRBV5-5, the J gene TRBJ2-1; 8 nucleotides match TRBD2. The CDR3 runs to 16 residues. Germline V gene lookup returns CDR1 SGHKS and CDR2 YYEKEE (reference sequence). The ends lost 5 bases at V and 6 bases at J; junction bases unmatched: 13. The CDR3: CASSLSRGGSGNEQFF. The CDR3 nucleotides read TGTGCCAGCAGTCTCTCTCGCGGGGGGAGCGGCAATGAGCAGTTCTTC.

At least ten counts were recorded for this clonotype. J is TRBJ1-5 and V is TRBV7-2; D gene unclear. The ends were cut back, 3 bases at V and 6 bases at J, with 12 bases in the middle. This CDR3 region has 14 residues. The V gene's germline CDR1 is SGHTA and CDR2 FQGNSA. The DNA for the CDR3 is TGTGCCAGCAGCTTGGGGATACACGGTCAGCCCCAGCATTTT. Protein product: CASSLGIHGQPQHF. Looking up the rest from reference TRBV7-2 and TRBJ1-5 gives the full variable domain: GAGVSQSPSNKVTEKGKDVELRCDPISGHTALYWYRQSLGQGLEFLIYFQGNSAPDKSGLPSDRFSAERTGGSVSTLTIQRTQQEDSAVYLCASSLGIHGQPQHFGDGTRLSIL.

This clonotype was seen ten or more times. The chain links TRBV4-3 to TRBJ2-5, with TRBD1 matching over 10 bases. This CDR3 is built from 20 residues. Germline V CDR1 and CDR2: LGHNA, YSLEER. V shed 3 bases and J 2 bases; nucleotides not matched to a gene: 18. CDR3 coding DNA: TGCGCCAGCAGCCATGCTGCGTATTTGGTGACAGGGGGCCCTCAAGAGACCCAGTACTTC. Amino acid sequence: CASSHAAYLVTGGPQETQYF.

This clonotype was detected many times. J is TRBJ1-1 and V is TRBV11-2; a possible D gene is TRBD1 (6 bases). Germline assignment: CDR1 SGHAT and CDR2 FQNNGV. This CDR3 is built from 15 residues. V lost 3 bases and J 2 bases, leaving 13 bases between the germline ends. For the CDR3, the DNA is TGTGCCAGCAGCTTTAGTGGACAGTCAAACACTGAAGCTTTCTTT. It yields the protein CASSFSGQSNTEAFF.

This clonotype was counted at least ten times. The J gene is TRBJ1-2, the V gene TRBV6-5, with 10 nucleotides matching TRBD1. V shed 2 bases, J shed 2 bases, and the junction held 8 bases outside the gene matches. The germline V gene has CDR1 MNHEY and CDR2 SVGAGI. This CDR3 is 17 amino acids long. CDR3 sequence: CASSYRRQGAANYGYTF. CDR3 nucleotides: TGTGCCAGCAGTTACAGGCGACAGGGGGCTGCCAACTATGGCTACACCTTC.

This clonotype was recorded at least ten times. The genes are TRBV5-1 and TRBJ2-3; TRBD1 agrees at 7 bases. Germline trimming cut 4 bases from V and 2 bases from J; bases unmatched to any gene: 4. Germline V gene lookup returns CDR1 SGHRS and CDR2 YFSETQ. This CDR3 spans 14 amino acids. This chain's CDR3 is CASSPGTATDTQYF. The CDR3 DNA is TGCGCCAGCAGCCCCGGGACAGCCACAGATACGCAGTATTTT.